Below are 12 T cell receptor beta chains sequenced from a single sample in a study of blood T cell repertoires in COVID-19. TCRdb's table, derived via immunoSEQ multiplex PCR, lists solely in-frame clones and lacks some. The sample shows fewer than 350,000 clones, around nine tenths of them seen only once. Sequenced sample: peripheral blood. These receptors all stem from a woman aged 30 to 39 with COVID-19, enrolled during active disease.

The CDR3 spells CASSFGTRGDEQYF. Here the CDR3 DNA reads TGTGCCAGCAGTTTCGGGACAAGGGGCGACGAGCAGTACTTC. This rearrangement joins TRBV28 to TRBJ2-7; D perhaps matches TRBD1 (6 bases). Trimming shortened V by 3 bases and J by 5 bases, and 14 bases separated the two germline ends. The CDR3 loop spans 14 amino acids. Germline CDR1 and CDR2: MDHEN and SYDVKM.

The V call is TRBV19, the J call TRBJ1-5, with D unclear. The CDR3 contains 14 residues. The germline CDR1 and CDR2 sequences are LNHDA and SQIVND (reference sequence). Trimming shortened V by 5 bases and J by 4 bases, and 12 bases separated the two germline ends. As DNA, the CDR3 is TGTGCCAGTAGTCTACTAGAGAGAAATCAGCCCCAGCATTTT. Its translation: CASSLLERNQPQHF.

This chain connects TRBV2 to TRBJ2-5; TRBD2 aligns across 9 bases. Germline trimming cut 2 bases from V and 5 bases from J; bases unmatched to any gene: 9. The CDR3 covers 16 residues. CDR1 is SNHLY, CDR2 FYNNEI, per germline. The CDR3 is CASSEIGGRARETQYF. CDR3 sequence (DNA): TGTGCCAGCAGTGAAATAGGCGGGAGGGCCCGGGAGACCCAGTACTTC.

The CDR3 DNA sequence: TGTGCCAGCAGCTTAGTGGGGGGGCAGTACTTC. It encodes CASSLVGGQYF. J is TRBJ2-7 and V is TRBV7-9; D is possibly TRBD2 (6 bases). The CDR3 totals 11 residues. Trimming took 1 base from V and 9 from J, leaving 7 bases between them. From germline, CDR1 is SEHNR and CDR2 FQNEAQ (reference sequence).

The V and J genes are TRBV20-1 and TRBJ2-3; 7 bases are shared with TRBD2. The CDR3 extends over 11 amino acids. J was trimmed by 10 bases and V by 3 bases; bases with no gene match: 4. CDR1 and CDR2 from the germline V gene are DFQATT and SNEGSKA (reference sequence). The CDR3 DNA is TGCAGTGCTAGGGGAGGGACGGCGCAGTATTTT. Translation: CSARGGTAQYF.

The chain couples TRBV5-6 to TRBJ1-1, with 8 bases identical to TRBD1. V trimming: 4 bases; J trimming: 4 bases; junction bases outside the gene matches: 12. Germline-derived CDR1 and CDR2 are SGHDT and YYEEEE. This CDR3 region has 16 residues. CDR3 sequence reads: CASSQLFSGGTTEAFF. The CDR3 bases are TGTGCCAGCAGCCAGCTTTTTTCAGGGGGCACCACTGAAGCTTTCTTT.

The chain joins TRBV30 to TRBJ1-2, with 8 positions matching TRBD1. CDR1 is GTSNPN, CDR2 SVGIG, per germline (reference sequence). This CDR3 comprises 15 residues. After removal of 4 bases from V and 7 bases from J, the junction contained 14 bases not matched to a gene. The CDR3 is CAWIPPGQGRIGYTF. CDR3 in DNA: TGTGCCTGGATCCCGCCCGGACAGGGCAGAATTGGCTACACCTTC.

The J gene is TRBJ1-1, the V gene TRBV27; D gene uncertain. Between the trimmed V and J ends, which lost 2 bases and 3 bases, there was a span of 7 bases. The CDR3 spans 13 residues. The germline CDR1 and CDR2 sequences are MNHEY and SMNVEV (reference sequence). The CDR3 sequence: CASSLTLDTEAFF. In nucleotides, the CDR3 is TGTGCCAGCAGTTTAACTTTGGACACTGAAGCTTTCTTT.

The J gene is TRBJ2-5, the V gene TRBV3-1 (or the pseudogene TRBV3-2); 12 nucleotides agree with TRBD1. Germline CDR1 LGHDT, CDR2 YNNKEL (reference sequence). The CDR3 totals 15 residues. Germline trimming cut 3 bases from V and 4 bases from J; bases unmatched to any gene: 3. CDR3 loop: CASSHGDRGLETQYF. The CDR3 DNA reads as TGTGCCAGCAGCCATGGGGACAGGGGGCTAGAGACCCAGTACTTC.

This sequence joins TRBV5-5 and TRBJ1-4, with 8 positions matching TRBD1. The V segment lost 0 bases and the J segment 6 bases; nucleotides outside the gene matches: 7. CDR1 and CDR2 from the germline V gene are SGHKS and YYEKEE (reference sequence). This CDR3 region has 16 residues. The CDR3 is CASSLGQGQGDEKLFF. For the CDR3, the DNA is TGTGCCAGCAGCTTGGGCCAAGGACAGGGTGATGAAAAACTGTTTTTT.

This rearrangement joins TRBV7-8 to TRBJ1-4, with TRBD1 as a possible D gene (5 bases). Germline-derived CDR1 and CDR2 are SGHVS and FQNEAQ. Trimming took off 4 bases at V and 8 bases at J, with 23 bases between the two ends. The length of the CDR3 is 17 residues. The CDR3 loop is CASSYRPLEGRIEKLFF. The CDR3 DNA is TGTGCCAGCAGCTACCGACCGTTGGAGGGGAGGATCGAAAAACTGTTTTTT.

CDR3 region: CASSLSGSAMDTQYF. The DNA of the CDR3 is TGTGCCAGCAGCCTTAGCGGGAGCGCCATGGATACGCAGTATTTT. V usage is TRBV5-5 and J usage is TRBJ2-3; 9 nucleotides align to TRBD2. The CDR3 has 15 residues. Germline V gene sequence: CDR1 SGHKS, CDR2 YYEKEE (reference sequence). With V trimmed by 4 bases and J by 6 bases, 9 bases remained unmatched.